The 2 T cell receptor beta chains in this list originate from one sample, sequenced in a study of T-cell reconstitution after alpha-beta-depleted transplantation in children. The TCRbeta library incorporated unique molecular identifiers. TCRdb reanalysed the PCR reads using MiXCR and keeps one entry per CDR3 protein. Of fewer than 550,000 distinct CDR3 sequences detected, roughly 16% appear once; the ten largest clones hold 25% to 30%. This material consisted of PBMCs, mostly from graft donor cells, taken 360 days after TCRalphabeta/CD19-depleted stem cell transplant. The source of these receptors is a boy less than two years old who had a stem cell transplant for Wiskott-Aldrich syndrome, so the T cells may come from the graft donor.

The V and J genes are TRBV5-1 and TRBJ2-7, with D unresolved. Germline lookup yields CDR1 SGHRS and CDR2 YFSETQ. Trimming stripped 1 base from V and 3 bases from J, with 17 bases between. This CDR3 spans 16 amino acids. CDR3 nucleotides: TGCGCCAGCAGCTTGTCGTCGGCCCCCGTAAACTACGAGCAGTACTTC. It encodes CASSLSSAPVNYEQYF.

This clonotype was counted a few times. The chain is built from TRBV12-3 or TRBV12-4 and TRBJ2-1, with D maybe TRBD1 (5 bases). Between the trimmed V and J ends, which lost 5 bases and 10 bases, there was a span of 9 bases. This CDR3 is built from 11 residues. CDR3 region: CASSLRQEQFF. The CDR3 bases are TGTGCCAGCAGTCTCCGACAGGAGCAGTTCTTC.